This is a list of T cell receptor beta chains from one sample in a study of CD4+ T cells in melanoma. Some clones are missing from TCRdb's copy, which holds only in-frame ones; the method was immunoSEQ multiplex PCR. The sample consists of fewer than 55,000 clones, 80% to 90% of them appearing once. Sequenced material: peripheral blood. These receptors were obtained from a human donor with melanoma. Each CDR3 is given with its conserved first and last residue. The order of the fields is clone size, CDR3 length, J gene, V gene, D gene, CDR3 DNA, CDR3 protein. The D gene is left open where the match is weak. Clone sizes are given selectively: once, few, many, or a class where the clone is expanded.

>once|16|TRBJ1-2|TRBV6-8|TRBD1
TGTGCCAGCAGTTTAGGACAGTGGGACAGCAACTATGGCTACACCTTC
CASSLGQWDSNYGYTF
>.|14|TRBJ1-5|TRBV5-1|TRBD1
TGCGCCAGCAGCGAGGACAGGGAGGGCCAGCCCCAGCATTTT
CASSEDREGQPQHF
>.|16|TRBJ2-5|TRBV18|TRBD2
TGTGCCAGCTCACCACAACGACGGGGGGGCCAAGAGACCCAGTACTTC
CASSPQRRGGQETQYF
>.|15|TRBJ1-1|TRBV15|TRBD1
TGTGCCACCAGCAGGGGACAGGGAGGGAACACTGAAGCTTTCTTT
CATSRGQGGNTEAFF
>.|16|TRBJ2-3|TRBV7-3|TRBD1
TGTGCCAGCAGCTTAAAGGCACAGGGGGCCTCAGATACGCAGTATTTT
CASSLKAQGASDTQYF
>.|14|TRBJ1-4|TRBV5-4|.
TGTGCCAGCAGCTTTGAAGGGTCTAATGAAAAACTGTTTTTT
CASSFEGSNEKLFF
>.|15|TRBJ1-6|TRBV5-4|TRBD1
TGTGCCAGCAGCTTGCCGGGACAGGGGAATTCACCCCTCCACTTT
CASSLPGQGNSPLHF
>once|15|TRBJ2-3|TRBV5-1|.
TGCGCCAGCAGCTGGGGGCAGGGGTCCCTAGATACGCAGTATTTT
CASSWGQGSLDTQYF
>.|12|TRBJ1-1|TRBV30|.
TGTGCCTGGGGACCGTTAGACACTGAAGCTTTCTTT
CAWGPLDTEAFF
>.|14|TRBJ2-1|TRBV5-1|.
TGCGCCAGCTGTGGGGGTTCCCTTTTGGATGAGCAGTTCTTC
CASCGGSLLDEQFF
>.|14|TRBJ1-1|TRBV29-1|TRBD1
TGCAGCGTTACGACAGGGAAGAGGTCCACTGAAGCTTTCTTT
CSVTTGKRSTEAFF
>.|15|TRBJ1-1|TRBV18|.
TGTGCCAGCTCACCACCCGGGGGACAGAACACTGAAGCTTTCTTT
CASSPPGGQNTEAFF
>.|15|TRBJ1-2|TRBV19|.
TGTGCCAGTAGTCCCCGGACAGCCGGGAACTATGGCTACACCTTC
CASSPRTAGNYGYTF
>.|15|TRBJ2-7|TRBV27|TRBD1
TGTGCCAGCAGTTCCCCCGGGACAGGGATCTACGAGCAGTACTTC
CASSSPGTGIYEQYF
>.|14|TRBJ1-2|TRBV2|.
TGTGCCAGCAGTCCCACACAGAGTAACTATGGCTACACCTTC
CASSPTQSNYGYTF
>.|15|TRBJ2-2|TRBV5-1|TRBD1
TGCGCCAGCAGCTTGGAATGGACAGGGACCGGGGAGCTGTTTTTT
CASSLEWTGTGELFF
>.|18|TRBJ2-7|TRBV5-4|TRBD2
TGTGCCAGCAGCTTGAGGGGTAGCGGGGGGGCCCGTACCTACGAGCAGTACTTC
CASSLRGSGGARTYEQYF
>.|14|TRBJ2-7|TRBV28|.
TGTGCCAGCAGTTTTTCGGACCGAACCCTCGAGCAGTACTTC
CASSFSDRTLEQYF
>.|15|TRBJ1-6|TRBV6-4|.
TGTGCCAGCAGTGACGGCGGGACGGGTAATTCACCCCTCCACTTT
CASSDGGTGNSPLHF
>.|14|TRBJ1-1|TRBV6-5|.
TGTGCCAGCAGTTACTCGGACCTAGATTCTGAAGCTTTCTTT
CASSYSDLDSEAFF
>.|15|TRBJ2-2|TRBV5-1|TRBD1
TGCGCCAGCAGCTTAACCACAGGGGTAACCGGGGAGCTGTTTTTT
CASSLTTGVTGELFF
>.|14|TRBJ2-7|TRBV4-1|.
TGCGCCAGCAGCCAAGGCACAGGGGAGGCCGAGCAGTACTTC
CASSQGTGEAEQYF
>.|15|TRBJ2-1|TRBV19|.
TGTGCCAGTGCCCCCCGTGCCGGTTCGGACAATGAGCAGTTCTTC
CASAPRAGSDNEQFF
>.|13|TRBJ2-7|TRBV10-3|TRBD1
TGTGCCATCAGTCGGACAGGCTTCTGGGAGCAGTACTTC
CAISRTGFWEQYF
>.|12|TRBJ1-2|TRBV10-3|.
TGTGCCATCAGTGAGTCTCGCTATGGCTACACCTTC
CAISESRYGYTF
>.|16|TRBJ2-2|TRBV6-5|.
TGTGCCAGCAGTTACGTTCGATCACCTGCCACCGGGGAGCTGTTTTTT
CASSYVRSPATGELFF
>.|18|TRBJ2-1|TRBV9|.
TGTGCCAGCAGCGTAGAGGCGCGGGGGCGGGGAACCTACAATGAGCAGTTCTTC
CASSVEARGRGTYNEQFF
>.|13|TRBJ2-1|TRBV4-1|.
TGCGCCAGCAGGGGTGGGTTGAACAATGAGCAGTTCTTC
CASRGGLNNEQFF
>.|13|TRBJ1-2|TRBV14|.
TGTGCCAGCAGCCAAGAGGGGGCGCGAGGCTACACCTTC
CASSQEGARGYTF
>.|12|TRBJ1-4|TRBV5-8|.
TGTGCCAGCAGCTTGGCGGCAGGGAAACTGTTTTTT
CASSLAAGKLFF
>.|15|TRBJ2-3|TRBV10-2|TRBD1
TGCGCCAGCAGTGATTCGGACAGGGGTTGGGATACGCAGTATTTT
CASSDSDRGWDTQYF
>.|14|TRBJ2-2|TRBV11-2|.
TGTGCCAGCAGCTTGTCTGGGGTTACCGGGGAGCTGTTTTTT
CASSLSGVTGELFF
>.|15|TRBJ2-2|TRBV6-5|.
TGTGCCAGCAGTTACTCTTGGGGTTCCCCCGGGGAGCTGTTTTTT
CASSYSWGSPGELFF
>.|15|TRBJ2-7|TRBV6-5|TRBD2
TGTGCCAGCAGCCCCTTAGCGGGGGGCTCCTACGAGCAGTACTTC
CASSPLAGGSYEQYF
>few|18|TRBJ2-3|TRBV4-2|TRBD1
TGTGCCAGCAGCTTGAGCCCGCCCGGGACAGGACTCCCCGATACGCAGTATTTT
CASSLSPPGTGLPDTQYF
>.|14|TRBJ2-7|TRBV7-9|.
TGTGCCAGCAGCTTTGGACCTGGCTCCTACGAGCAGTACTTC
CASSFGPGSYEQYF
>.|14|TRBJ2-3|TRBV6-5|.
TGTGCCAGCAGTTCGGGACCTTCGGGAGATACGCAGTATTTT
CASSSGPSGDTQYF
>.|17|TRBJ1-5|TRBV14|TRBD1
TGTGCCAGCAGCCAAGATAGGGCAGGGGGCCGTAATCAGCCCCAGCATTTT
CASSQDRAGGRNQPQHF
>.|16|TRBJ1-1|TRBV7-9|.
TGTGCCAGCAGCCCCAGCCCCCAGGGGAGGGGCACTGAAGCTTTCTTT
CASSPSPQGRGTEAFF
>.|15|TRBJ2-3|TRBV7-6|TRBD2
TGTGCCAGCAGTGGAGCGGGGGCCAGCACAGATACGCAGTATTTT
CASSGAGASTDTQYF